The 24 T cell receptor beta chains below come from one sample, sequenced in a study of cytomegalovirus exposure and HLA in healthy donors. PCR used 60 Vbeta primers and 13 Jbeta primers. The data were produced by immunoSEQ multiplex PCR, yet TCRdb's version contains in-frame clones alone and is incomplete. Of 200,000 or so clones in the sample, 82% were seen once. Specimen: PBMCs. The source is a woman in her 50s in good health and CMV-seropositive.

V is TRBV20-1 and J is TRBJ2-5, with unresolved D. The V gene lost 3 bases and the J gene lost 3 bases, with 5 bases spanning the gap. The germline V gene has CDR1 DFQATT and CDR2 SNEGSKA (reference sequence). The CDR3 has 11 residues. The CDR3 loop reads CSASGEETQYF. The CDR3 DNA is TGCAGTGCTAGCGGAGAAGAGACCCAGTACTTC.

The chain has TRBV29-1 and TRBJ2-3; possibly TRBD2 for D (5 bases). Trimming pared 4 bases from V and 6 bases from J, leaving 11 bases between. CDR1 SQVTM and CDR2 ANQGSEA come from the germline V gene. The CDR3 length is 12 residues. The DNA for the CDR3 is TGCAGCGTTGGGGCGGGCGGCGATACGCAGTATTTT. It is translated as CSVGAGGDTQYF.

This clone occurred once. V and J are TRBV11-2 and TRBJ2-3, with TRBD2 matching over 8 bases. CDR1 SGHAT and CDR2 FQNNGV come from the germline V gene. Trimming removed 2 bases from V and 1 base from J; junction bases left unmatched: 5. CDR3 size: 16 residues. In DNA form, the CDR3 reads TGTGCCAGCAGCTTAATGCCGGGGGGGGGCACAGATACGCAGTATTTT. This translates into CASSLMPGGGTDTQYF.

The gene calls are TRBV29-1 and TRBJ2-7, with D maybe TRBD1 (5 bases). From germline, CDR1 is SQVTM and CDR2 ANQGSEA. The V gene lost 7 bases and the J gene lost 3 bases, with 10 bases spanning the gap. The CDR3 sequence is 11 residues long. In DNA, the CDR3 is TGCAGCGCCCTGGACAACTACGAGCAGTACTTC. Its translation is CSALDNYEQYF.

V gene TRBV7-9 combines with J gene TRBJ1-3; perhaps TRBD1 as D (6 bases). The germline V gene encodes CDR1 SEHNR and CDR2 FQNEAQ (reference sequence). The CDR3 is made up of 13 amino acids. V was clipped by 3 bases and J by 4 bases, with 7 bases between them. The CDR3 protein is CASSFQGGNTIYF. CDR3 in DNA: TGTGCCAGCAGCTTTCAGGGGGGAAACACCATATATTTT.

The chain carries TRBV5-8 and TRBJ2-5; perhaps TRBD1 as D (6 bases). Deletions cut 5 bases from V and 5 bases from J, with 13 bases between. CDR3 length: 13 amino acids. The V gene's germline CDR1 is SGHTS and CDR2 YDEGEE. CDR3 nucleotides: TGTGCCAGCAGTTCAGGGGTACCGGAGACCCAGTACTTC. Translating it yields CASSSGVPETQYF. The full variable domain, completed using reference TRBV5-8 and TRBJ2-5, is EAGVTQSPTHLIKTRGQQATLRCSPISGHTSVYWYQQALGLGLQFLLWYDEGEERNRGNFPPRFSGRQFPNYSSELNVNALELEDSALYLCASSSGVPETQYFGPGTRLLVL.

The rearrangement uses TRBV5-1 and TRBJ2-7; possibly TRBD1 for D (6 bases). The CDR3 spans 15 residues. The germline gives CDR1 SGHRS, CDR2 YFSETQ. V dropped 0 bases and J dropped 3 bases, with 13 bases sitting between them. This CDR3 is CASSLDGGQIYEQYF. The CDR3 DNA reads TGCGCCAGCAGCTTGGATGGTGGACAGATCTACGAGCAGTACTTC.

The chain has TRBV19 and TRBJ2-5; 11 bases agree with TRBD1. CDR1 LNHDA and CDR2 SQIVND come from the germline V gene (reference sequence). The CDR3 contains 16 residues. V was pared by 5 bases and J by 3 bases, with 8 bases of the junction left unmatched. The chain's CDR3 is CASSLRTGGTKETQYF. The CDR3 DNA sequence: TGTGCCAGTAGTCTGAGGACAGGGGGCACCAAAGAGACCCAGTACTTC.

V gene TRBV7-8 combines with J gene TRBJ2-5; D uncertain. Deletions cut 5 bases from V and 7 bases from J, with 11 bases between. The CDR3 length is 12 residues. The germline V gene encodes CDR1 SGHVS and CDR2 FQNEAQ. CDR3 in amino acids: CASSPTRGTQYF. DNA for the CDR3: TGTGCCAGCAGCCCAACCCGAGGGACCCAGTACTTC.

In this sample, this clone turned up a few times. J is TRBJ1-2 and V is TRBV10-3; D is possibly TRBD1 (5 bases). Trimming stripped 0 bases from V and 2 bases from J, with 10 bases between. The CDR3 totals 15 residues. Germline V gene data show CDR1 as ENHRY and CDR2 as SYGVKD. The chain's CDR3 is CAISESGSGNYGYTF. Here the CDR3 DNA reads TGTGCCATCAGTGAGTCAGGGTCAGGGAACTATGGCTACACCTTC.

The CDR3 reads CASSPQGLTGSVLYF. For the CDR3, the DNA is TGCGCCAGCAGCCCCCAGGGACTGACAGGGTCTGTGTTATATTTT. V gene TRBV4-1 combines with J gene TRBJ1-3; TRBD1 agrees at 7 bases. Trimming removed 4 bases from V and 14 bases from J; junction bases left unmatched: 17. This CDR3 region has 15 residues. Germline V CDR1 and CDR2: MGHRA, YSYEKL.

The chain uses TRBV7-9 and TRBJ2-3; TRBD1 matches at 7 bases. CDR3 length: 16 residues. From germline, CDR1 is SEHNR and CDR2 FQNEAQ (reference sequence). V lost 5 bases and J lost 2; bases outside the gene matches: 10. The CDR3 loop is CASSPTRDSFTDTQYF. In DNA form, the CDR3 reads TGTGCCAGCAGCCCCACACGGGACAGTTTCACAGATACGCAGTATTTT. Using reference TRBV7-9 and TRBJ2-3 for the parts outside the CDR3, the full variable domain is DTGVSQNPRHKITKRGQNVTFRCDPISEHNRLYWYRQTLGQGPEFLTYFQNEAQLEKSRLLSDRFSAERPKGSFSTLEIQRTEQGDSAMYLCASSPTRDSFTDTQYFGPGTRLTVL.

The J gene is TRBJ1-1, the V gene TRBV28, with 9 bases aligning to TRBD1. The CDR3 has 16 amino acids. From germline, CDR1 is MDHEN and CDR2 SYDVKM. V gave up 7 bases and J gave up 5 bases; unmatched junction bases: 14. The chain's CDR3 is CASITTGGARLTEAFF. The CDR3 nucleotides are TGTGCCAGCATCACCACAGGGGGCGCGAGATTGACTGAAGCTTTCTTT. Full variable domain (missing parts from reference TRBV28 and TRBJ1-1): DVKVTQSSRYLVKRTGEKVFLECVQDMDHENMFWYRQDPGLGLRLIYFSYDVKMKEKGDIPEGYSVSREKKERFSLILESASTNQTSMYLCASITTGGARLTEAFFGQGTRLTVV.

In this sample, this clone turned up once. V gene TRBV18 combines with J gene TRBJ1-5, with 9 nucleotides matching TRBD1. Germline trimming cut 4 bases from V and 4 bases from J; bases unmatched to any gene: 5. CDR1 KGHSH and CDR2 LQKENI come from the germline V gene. The CDR3 sequence is 15 residues long. The CDR3 sequence: CASSRLTGGNQPQHF. As DNA, the CDR3 is TGTGCCAGCTCACGCCTGACAGGGGGTAATCAGCCCCAGCATTTT.

The chain has TRBV19 and TRBJ2-3, with TRBD2 as a possible D gene (6 bases). In germline, CDR1 is LNHDA, CDR2 SQIVND (reference sequence). The CDR3 is made up of 14 amino acids. V lost 0 bases, J lost 4 bases, and 8 bases lay in between. The CDR3 nucleotides read TGTGCCAGTAGTATAGACGGGAGTTCAGATACGCAGTATTTT. It specifies CASSIDGSSDTQYF.

The chain is built from TRBV7-3 and TRBJ2-7; D is uncertain. V shed 5 bases and J shed 4 bases, with 9 bases lying between them. Germline V lookup: CDR1 SGHTA, CDR2 FQGTGA. The CDR3 spans 12 residues. CDR3 DNA sequence: TGTGCCAGCAGCGCTACAGTGTACGAGCAGTACTTC. This sequence encodes CASSATVYEQYF.

The rearrangement links TRBV6-1 to TRBJ2-7; 9 positions agree with TRBD1. The junction had 8 bases not matched to a gene; V was cut back by 7 bases and J by 4 bases. The germline V gene encodes CDR1 MNHNS and CDR2 SASEGT. This CDR3 is 14 amino acids long. As DNA, the CDR3 is TGTGCCAGCACGAGGGGACAGGGTACATACGAGCAGTACTTC. Translating it yields CASTRGQGTYEQYF.

Remarks on this clone: Relative to the germline gene, one junction end is altered; a read error may explain this. In DNA, the CDR3 is TGCGCCAGCAGCCAAGATCGGACAGGGGAAAACAGTCAGTACTTC. The encoded protein is CASSQDRTGENSQYF. The V gene is TRBV4-1, the J gene TRBJ2-4; 9 bases line up with TRBD1. Germline lookup yields CDR1 MGHRA and CDR2 YSYEKL. The CDR3 sequence is 15 residues long.

The rearrangement uses TRBV6-5 and TRBJ2-7; maybe TRBD1 (6 bases). The V gene lost 2 bases and the J gene lost 4 bases, with 9 bases spanning the gap. The CDR3 is made up of 13 amino acids. The germline V gene encodes CDR1 MNHEY and CDR2 SVGAGI. The CDR3: CASSYAQGYEQYF. The DNA for the CDR3 is TGTGCCAGCAGTTACGCGCAGGGGTACGAGCAGTACTTC.

The chain uses TRBV13 and TRBJ1-2; 8 bases are a match to TRBD1. The CDR3 contains 15 residues. The germline gives CDR1 PRHDT, CDR2 FYEKMQ (reference sequence). J was trimmed by 3 bases and V by 4 bases; bases with no gene match: 7. The CDR3: CASSSQGAGYYGYTF. CDR3 nucleotide sequence: TGTGCCAGCAGCTCTCAGGGGGCTGGTTACTATGGCTACACCTTC.

This chain connects TRBV25-1 to TRBJ2-7; D is unclear. Germline values: CDR1 MGHDK, CDR2 SYGVNS. There are 12 residues in the CDR3. V was trimmed by 5 bases and J by 2 bases, leaving 7 bases between them. This CDR3 reads CASSIQTYEQYF. The CDR3 coding sequence is TGTGCCAGCAGTATCCAGACCTACGAGCAGTACTTC.

This chain uses TRBV7-2 with TRBJ2-1, with a possible D match to TRBD1 (6 bases). Trimming removed 7 bases from V and 4 bases from J, with 17 bases in between. The CDR3 is 15 amino acids. Germline V gives CDR1 SGHTA, CDR2 FQGNSA. This CDR3 is CASTFEDRNYNEQFF. CDR3 in DNA: TGTGCCAGCACCTTCGAGGACAGAAATTACAATGAGCAGTTCTTC.

The chain recombines TRBV6-5 with TRBJ1-1, with unresolved D. Germline-derived CDR1 and CDR2 are MNHEY and SVGAGI. V was shortened by 6 bases and J by 5 bases, with 10 bases between the two germline ends. The CDR3 extends over 12 amino acids. CDR3 region: CASRRAGTEAFF. CDR3 sequence (DNA): TGTGCCAGCAGGAGGGCGGGTACTGAAGCTTTCTTT.

The chain combines TRBV5-4 with TRBJ1-2, with 7 bases that match TRBD1. Looked up from germline, CDR1 is SGHNT and CDR2 is YYREEE (reference sequence). The CDR3 covers 15 residues. The V segment lost 4 bases and the J segment 2 bases; nucleotides outside the gene matches: 8. As DNA, the CDR3 is TGTGCCAGCAGCAACCTGGGACAGCTAAACTATGGCTACACCTTC. The encoded protein is CASSNLGQLNYGYTF.